Listed below are T cell receptor beta chains from one sample, sequenced in a study of T cells in Graves' hyperthyroidism and ophthalmopathy. TCRdb ran MiXCR on the multiplex PCR reads and lists one entry per CDR3 protein. The table records 550,000 to 800,000 distinct CDR3 sequences, around 17% of them present only once. The source material was blood. Receptor source: a man between 18 and 29 years old with Graves' hyperthyroidism. CDR3s include the opening cysteine and the closing phenylalanine or tryptophan. The order of the fields is CDR3 length, J gene, D gene, V gene, clone size, CDR3 protein, CDR3 DNA. A D gene is named only where the DNA matches it firmly. Size values are once, few and many counts, or a class for expanded clones, and some rows have none.

len: 14; j_gene: TRBJ2-5; d_gene: NA; v_gene: TRBV12-3/TRBV12-4; abundance: many; CDR3aa: CASSLAGSVETQYF; CDR3nt: TGTGCCAGCAGTTTGGCCGGGTCGGTGGAGACCCAGTACTTC
len: 16; j_gene: TRBJ2-7; d_gene: TRBD2; v_gene: TRBV7-2; abundance: NA; CDR3aa: CAGSLNALALSGEQYF; CDR3nt: TGTGCCGGCAGCTTAAATGCACTAGCGCTTTCGGGGGAGCAGTACTTC
len: 14; j_gene: TRBJ1-5; d_gene: NA; v_gene: TRBV5-5; abundance: few; CDR3aa: CASSFGEANQPQHF; CDR3nt: TGTGCCAGCAGCTTTGGCGAGGCCAATCAGCCCCAGCATTTT
len: 14; j_gene: TRBJ2-3; d_gene: NA; v_gene: TRBV18; abundance: many; CDR3aa: CASSPRQGGDTQYF; CDR3nt: TGTGCCAGCTCACCCCGACAGGGAGGAGATACGCAGTATTTT
len: 15; j_gene: TRBJ2-1; d_gene: TRBD1; v_gene: TRBV7-9; abundance: NA; CDR3aa: CASSFQGAKYNEQFF; CDR3nt: TGTGCCAGCAGCTTTCAGGGGGCGAAATACAATGAGCAGTTCTTC
len: 9; j_gene: TRBJ2-5; d_gene: NA; v_gene: TRBV29-1; abundance: many; CDR3aa: CSVVETQYF; CDR3nt: TGCAGCGTTGTGGAGACCCAGTACTTC
len: 13; j_gene: TRBJ1-1; d_gene: NA; v_gene: TRBV7-9; abundance: many; CDR3aa: CASSLAGYTEAFF; CDR3nt: TGTGCCAGCAGCCTCGCGGGGTACACTGAAGCTTTCTTT
len: 15; j_gene: TRBJ1-1; d_gene: TRBD1; v_gene: TRBV20-1; abundance: NA; CDR3aa: CSAPTTGQWNTEAFF; CDR3nt: TGCAGTGCTCCGACCACGGGACAGTGGAACACTGAAGCTTTCTTT
len: 12; j_gene: TRBJ2-1; d_gene: NA; v_gene: TRBV11-2; abundance: many; CDR3aa: CASSRLLGEQFF; CDR3nt: TGTGCCAGCAGCCGACTACTGGGTGAGCAGTTCTTC
len: 16; j_gene: TRBJ2-2; d_gene: TRBD1; v_gene: TRBV28; abundance: few; CDR3aa: CASIGQGTANTGELFF; CDR3nt: TGTGCCAGCATTGGACAGGGGACGGCGAACACCGGGGAGCTGTTTTTT
len: 12; j_gene: TRBJ1-5; d_gene: NA; v_gene: TRBV7-2; abundance: many; CDR3aa: CASSLDRQPQHF; CDR3nt: TGTGCCAGCAGCTTAGACCGTCAGCCCCAGCATTTT
len: 15; j_gene: TRBJ2-1; d_gene: TRBD2; v_gene: TRBV3-1; abundance: NA; CDR3aa: CASSVPGTSVREQFF; CDR3nt: TGTGCCAGCAGCGTCCCCGGGACTAGCGTGCGTGAGCAGTTCTTC
len: 15; j_gene: TRBJ2-7; d_gene: NA; v_gene: TRBV27; abundance: NA; CDR3aa: CASSPNSGESYEQYF; CDR3nt: TGTGCCAGCAGCCCTAACTCGGGAGAAAGCTACGAGCAGTACTTC
len: 18; j_gene: TRBJ2-1; d_gene: NA; v_gene: TRBV12-3/TRBV12-4; abundance: many; CDR3aa: CASSLGRGLPSSYNEQFF; CDR3nt: TGTGCCAGCAGTTTAGGCCGAGGACTACCCAGCTCCTACAATGAGCAGTTCTTC
len: 13; j_gene: TRBJ2-1; d_gene: NA; v_gene: TRBV28; abundance: many; CDR3aa: CASSLYGENEQFF; CDR3nt: TGTGCCAGCAGTTTGTACGGGGAGAATGAGCAGTTCTTC
len: 13; j_gene: TRBJ1-6; d_gene: NA; v_gene: TRBV5-5; abundance: many; CDR3aa: CASSLGGNSPLHF; CDR3nt: TGTGCCAGCAGCTTGGGCGGCAATTCACCCCTCCACTTT
len: 13; j_gene: TRBJ2-3; d_gene: TRBD1; v_gene: TRBV24-1; abundance: NA; CDR3aa: CAIGDRDTDTQYF; CDR3nt: TGTGCCATCGGGGACAGGGACACAGATACGCAGTATTTT
len: 13; j_gene: TRBJ1-4; d_gene: NA; v_gene: TRBV7-9; abundance: NA; CDR3aa: CASSPLGGGKLFF; CDR3nt: TGTGCCAGCAGCCCCCTCGGGGGTGGAAAACTGTTTTTT
len: 15; j_gene: TRBJ2-7; d_gene: NA; v_gene: TRBV3-1; abundance: NA; CDR3aa: CASSRPSALSYEQYF; CDR3nt: TGTGCCAGCAGCCGTCCTAGCGCGCTCTCCTACGAGCAGTACTTC
len: 18; j_gene: TRBJ2-2; d_gene: TRBD2; v_gene: TRBV28; abundance: NA; CDR3aa: CASSGEASGSLNTGELFF; CDR3nt: TGTGCCAGCAGCGGAGAGGCTAGCGGGAGCCTGAACACCGGGGAGCTGTTTTTT
len: 13; j_gene: TRBJ2-7; d_gene: NA; v_gene: TRBV2; abundance: NA; CDR3aa: CASKRQTSYEQHF; CDR3nt: TGTGCCAGCAAGAGGCAGACCTCCTACGAGCAGCACTTC
len: 13; j_gene: TRBJ2-7; d_gene: NA; v_gene: TRBV27; abundance: NA; CDR3aa: CASSLSQGREQYF; CDR3nt: TGTGCCAGCAGTTTATCGCAGGGCCGGGAGCAGTACTTC
len: 15; j_gene: TRBJ2-7; d_gene: TRBD1; v_gene: TRBV9; abundance: few; CDR3aa: CASSVGTGLLYEQYF; CDR3nt: TGTGCCAGCAGCGTCGGGACAGGGCTTTTGTACGAGCAGTACTTC
len: 15; j_gene: TRBJ2-6; d_gene: NA; v_gene: TRBV10-3; abundance: NA; CDR3aa: CAISERASGANVLTF; CDR3nt: TGTGCCATCAGTGAGAGAGCCTCTGGGGCCAACGTCCTGACTTTC
len: 13; j_gene: TRBJ1-2; d_gene: TRBD1; v_gene: TRBV5-1; abundance: many; CDR3aa: CASSLGTGDGYTF; CDR3nt: TGTGCCAGCAGCTTAGGGACAGGGGATGGCTACACCTTC
len: 17; j_gene: TRBJ2-7; d_gene: TRBD2; v_gene: TRBV18; abundance: few; CDR3aa: CASSPPRTSGRYDEQYF; CDR3nt: TGTGCCAGCTCACCACCGCGGACTAGCGGGAGATATGACGAGCAGTACTTC
len: 18; j_gene: TRBJ1-5; d_gene: TRBD1; v_gene: TRBV24-1; abundance: few; CDR3aa: CATSEGTGGDYSNQPQHF; CDR3nt: TGTGCCACCAGTGAAGGGACAGGGGGCGACTATAGCAATCAGCCCCAGCATTTT
len: 16; j_gene: TRBJ2-5; d_gene: TRBD2; v_gene: TRBV4-3; abundance: NA; CDR3aa: CASSQAILAVQETQYF; CDR3nt: TGCGCCAGCAGCCAAGCCATACTAGCGGTACAAGAGACCCAGTACTTC
len: 12; j_gene: TRBJ1-1; d_gene: NA; v_gene: TRBV7-2; abundance: NA; CDR3aa: CASSLARLEAFF; CDR3nt: TGTGCCAGCAGCTTAGCGCGTTTAGAAGCTTTCTTT
len: 16; j_gene: TRBJ2-7; d_gene: TRBD2; v_gene: TRBV20-1; abundance: once; CDR3aa: CSATGLAGDSSYEQYF; CDR3nt: TGCAGTGCCACGGGACTAGCGGGAGACAGCTCCTACGAGCAGTACTTC
len: 15; j_gene: TRBJ2-2; d_gene: NA; v_gene: TRBV6-1; abundance: few; CDR3aa: CASSRVSDRTGELFF; CDR3nt: TGTGCCAGCAGTCGTGTCAGCGATCGCACCGGGGAGCTGTTTTTT
len: 14; j_gene: TRBJ1-2; d_gene: TRBD1; v_gene: TRBV3-1; abundance: many; CDR3aa: CASSQADRRDGYTF; CDR3nt: TGTGCCAGCAGCCAAGCGGACAGGAGGGATGGCTACACCTTC
len: 13; j_gene: TRBJ2-3; d_gene: NA; v_gene: TRBV20-1; abundance: few; CDR3aa: CSAEIRATDTQYF; CDR3nt: TGCAGTGCCGAGATTAGGGCGACAGATACGCAGTATTTT
len: 16; j_gene: TRBJ2-5; d_gene: TRBD1; v_gene: TRBV28; abundance: NA; CDR3aa: CASSLGDRVSGETQYF; CDR3nt: TGTGCCAGCAGTTTAGGAGACAGGGTATCGGGAGAGACCCAGTACTTC
len: 18; j_gene: TRBJ2-4; d_gene: NA; v_gene: TRBV27; abundance: NA; CDR3aa: CASSRFLTVFLAKNIQYF; CDR3nt: TGTGCCAGCAGTCGATTCCTTACAGTCTTTCTAGCCAAAAACATTCAGTACTTC
len: 15; j_gene: TRBJ2-7; d_gene: NA; v_gene: TRBV30; abundance: many; CDR3aa: CAWSVWYQGKAEQYF; CDR3nt: TGTGCCTGGAGTGTATGGTATCAGGGGAAGGCCGAGCAGTACTTC
len: 14; j_gene: TRBJ2-1; d_gene: NA; v_gene: TRBV6-1; abundance: NA; CDR3aa: CASSRRLAYNEQFF; CDR3nt: TGTGCCAGCAGCCGTAGACTAGCCTACAATGAGCAGTTCTTC
len: 18; j_gene: TRBJ2-6; d_gene: TRBD2; v_gene: TRBV29-1; abundance: few; CDR3aa: CSAAQGFKRESGANVLTF; CDR3nt: TGCAGCGCCGCTCAGGGTTTCAAGCGGGAGTCTGGGGCCAACGTCCTGACTTTC
len: 16; j_gene: TRBJ1-2; d_gene: NA; v_gene: TRBV28; abundance: many; CDR3aa: CASSFGGGYSNYGYTF; CDR3nt: TGTGCCAGCAGTTTCGGGGGGGGCTACTCTAACTATGGCTACACCTTC
len: 15; j_gene: TRBJ2-5; d_gene: TRBD1; v_gene: TRBV5-4; abundance: NA; CDR3aa: CASSLGGTGGETQYF; CDR3nt: TGTGCCAGCAGCCTGGGGGGGACAGGGGGAGAGACCCAGTACTTC
len: 14; j_gene: TRBJ1-2; d_gene: NA; v_gene: TRBV2; abundance: few; CDR3aa: CASSERDRFGGYTF; CDR3nt: TGTGCCAGCAGTGAAAGGGACCGCTTCGGGGGCTACACCTTC
len: 17; j_gene: TRBJ1-1; d_gene: TRBD1; v_gene: TRBV4-3; abundance: few; CDR3aa: CASSQRFSGTGDTEAFF; CDR3nt: TGCGCCAGCAGCCAGAGATTCTCCGGGACAGGGGACACTGAAGCTTTCTTT
len: 15; j_gene: TRBJ2-7; d_gene: TRBD1; v_gene: TRBV7-2; abundance: many; CDR3aa: CASSGRDRGSYEQYF; CDR3nt: TGTGCCAGCAGTGGCCGGGACAGGGGATCCTACGAGCAGTACTTC
len: 14; j_gene: TRBJ2-7; d_gene: NA; v_gene: TRBV28; abundance: many; CDR3aa: CASSLGTGLGEQYF; CDR3nt: TGTGCCAGCAGTTTAGGGACGGGATTAGGGGAGCAGTACTTC
len: 14; j_gene: TRBJ2-7; d_gene: TRBD1; v_gene: TRBV5-1; abundance: NA; CDR3aa: CASRYTRGQYEQYF; CDR3nt: TGCGCCAGCAGATATACCAGGGGGCAGTACGAGCAGTACTTC
len: 15; j_gene: TRBJ2-3; d_gene: NA; v_gene: TRBV7-3; abundance: few; CDR3aa: CASSLGGVRTDTQYF; CDR3nt: TGTGCCAGCAGCTTAGGGGGCGTCCGCACAGATACGCAGTATTTT
len: 16; j_gene: TRBJ2-7; d_gene: TRBD2; v_gene: TRBV28; abundance: NA; CDR3aa: CASSFGGLGRFYEQYF; CDR3nt: TGTGCCAGCAGTTTCGGGGGACTAGGGAGGTTCTACGAGCAGTACTTC
len: 18; j_gene: TRBJ2-1; d_gene: NA; v_gene: TRBV4-1; abundance: NA; CDR3aa: CASSQLRQASGNYNEQFF; CDR3nt: TGCGCCAGCAGCCAACTCCGACAGGCCAGCGGGAACTACAATGAGCAGTTCTTC
len: 14; j_gene: TRBJ2-2; d_gene: NA; v_gene: TRBV29-1; abundance: NA; CDR3aa: CSVDEGGNTGELFF; CDR3nt: TGCAGCGTTGATGAGGGGGGGAACACCGGGGAGCTGTTTTTT
len: 14; j_gene: TRBJ1-5; d_gene: TRBD1; v_gene: TRBV24-1; abundance: NA; CDR3aa: CATAGTASNQPQHF; CDR3nt: TGTGCCACCGCTGGGACAGCTAGCAATCAGCCCCAGCATTTT
len: 14; j_gene: TRBJ2-1; d_gene: NA; v_gene: TRBV6-1; abundance: many; CDR3aa: CASSQGLARDEQFF; CDR3nt: TGTGCCAGCAGTCAGGGTCTAGCGAGGGATGAGCAGTTCTTC
len: 15; j_gene: TRBJ2-7; d_gene: TRBD1; v_gene: TRBV28; abundance: many; CDR3aa: CASSLFKGATGEQYF; CDR3nt: TGTGCCAGCAGTTTATTTAAGGGGGCGACGGGCGAGCAGTACTTC
len: 14; j_gene: TRBJ2-1; d_gene: NA; v_gene: TRBV29-1; abundance: NA; CDR3aa: CSVLNRETYNEQFF; CDR3nt: TGCAGCGTCCTTAACAGGGAAACCTACAATGAGCAGTTCTTC
len: 12; j_gene: TRBJ1-2; d_gene: NA; v_gene: TRBV28; abundance: NA; CDR3aa: CASKGRSYGYTF; CDR3nt: TGTGCCAGCAAGGGGCGTTCCTATGGCTACACCTTC
len: 14; j_gene: TRBJ1-1; d_gene: NA; v_gene: TRBV11-1; abundance: few; CDR3aa: CASSPYSLNTEAFF; CDR3nt: TGTGCCAGCAGCCCATACTCACTGAACACTGAAGCTTTCTTT
len: 14; j_gene: TRBJ1-3; d_gene: NA; v_gene: TRBV11-2; abundance: few; CDR3aa: CASGKVHSGNTIYF; CDR3nt: TGTGCCAGCGGAAAAGTCCACTCTGGAAACACCATATATTTT
len: 16; j_gene: TRBJ1-6; d_gene: NA; v_gene: TRBV19; abundance: few; CDR3aa: CATKSLGGGRNSPLHF; CDR3nt: TGTGCCACCAAAAGTCTGGGTGGCGGACGAAATTCACCCCTCCACTTT